Listed below are T cell receptor beta chains from one sample, sequenced in a study of cytomegalovirus exposure and HLA in healthy donors. Data came from immunoSEQ multiplex PCR; TCRdb stores just in-frame clones and leaves some out. The repertoire holds more than 90,000 clones, over 55% seen once, with approximately 5.8% in the top ten. The sample was PBMCs. The source is a boy between 10 and 17 years old in good health and CMV-seropositive. Both conserved end residues are part of each CDR3. The order of the fields is clone size, V gene, D gene, J gene, CDR3 DNA, CDR3 protein. D genes are given only for firm matches. A row's size may be missing; if present it is once, few, many or a size class.

>.|TRBV7-8|TRBD1|TRBJ1-1
TGTGCCAGCAGCTGGGGGCAGGGGGGGAACACTGAAGCTTTCTTT
CASSWGQGGNTEAFF
>.|TRBV18|.|TRBJ1-3
TGTGCCAGCTCCCTTGAATTGAGCTCTGGAAACACCATATATTTT
CASSLELSSGNTIYF
>.|TRBV19|.|TRBJ2-2
TGTGCCAGTAGTATAGGCCGGGTGACCGGGGAGCTGTTTTTT
CASSIGRVTGELFF
>.|TRBV5-6|.|TRBJ1-6
TGTGCCAGCAGCTTGAGAGGGTTAGGTTCACCCCTCCACTTT
CASSLRGLGSPLHF
>few|TRBV30|TRBD1|TRBJ2-7
TGTGCCTGGGACAGGGGCTCCTACGAGCAGTACTTC
CAWDRGSYEQYF
>few|TRBV6-5|TRBD1|TRBJ2-7
TGTGCCAGCAGTGATCACAGGGGGTACGAGCAGTACTTC
CASSDHRGYEQYF
>.|TRBV1|.|TRBJ1-6
TGCACCAGCAGCCCACGGGGTCTCCACTTT
CTSSPRGLHF
>.|TRBV5-4|TRBD2|TRBJ2-7
TGTGCCAGCAGCCCGGGACTAGCGGGGGTGAATACCTACGAGCAGTACTTC
CASSPGLAGVNTYEQYF
>few|TRBV2|.|TRBJ2-6
TGTGCCAGCAGCCAGGCAGTGGGTCGGTCTGGGGCCAACGTCCTGACTTTC
CASSQAVGRSGANVLTF
>.|TRBV14|.|TRBJ1-2
TGTGCCAGCAGGGAGGACGGCAGCTATGGCTACACCTTC
CASREDGSYGYTF
>.|TRBV6-5|TRBD2|TRBJ2-1
TGTGCCAGCAGTTCCCTACTAGCGGGGGGCGAGCAGTTCTTC
CASSSLLAGGEQFF
>.|TRBV4-1|.|TRBJ2-7
TGCGCCAGCAGCCAAGTCCAGGCCTACGAGCAGTACTTC
CASSQVQAYEQYF
>.|TRBV2|.|TRBJ2-7
TGTGCCAGCAGTGATCAGGTCTACGAGCAGTACTTC
CASSDQVYEQYF
>.|TRBV27|TRBD1|TRBJ2-7
TGTGCCAGCAGTCCCCTAACAGGGGCCTCCTACGAGCAGTACTTC
CASSPLTGASYEQYF
>.|TRBV5-1|TRBD1|TRBJ1-6
TGCGCCAGCAGCTTACGGACAGGGCAATCACCCCTCCACTTT
CASSLRTGQSPLHF
>few|TRBV18|TRBD1|TRBJ2-7
TGTGCCAGCTCACCGGGACAGGCCCTTCTCTACGAGCAGTACTTC
CASSPGQALLYEQYF
>few|TRBV5-1|TRBD1|TRBJ2-3
TGCGCCAGCAGCCCCACAGGGGAGCCAGATACGCAGTATTTT
CASSPTGEPDTQYF